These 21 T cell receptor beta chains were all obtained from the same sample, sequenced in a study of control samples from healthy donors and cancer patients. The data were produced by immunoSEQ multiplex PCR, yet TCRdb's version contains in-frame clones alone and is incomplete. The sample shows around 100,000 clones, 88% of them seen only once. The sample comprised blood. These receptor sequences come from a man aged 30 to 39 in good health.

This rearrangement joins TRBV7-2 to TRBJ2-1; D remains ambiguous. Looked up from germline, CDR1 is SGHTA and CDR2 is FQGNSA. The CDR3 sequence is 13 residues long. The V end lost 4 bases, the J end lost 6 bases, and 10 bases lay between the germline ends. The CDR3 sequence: CASSYTPGNEQFF. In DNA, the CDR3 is TGTGCCAGCAGCTACACCCCGGGCAATGAGCAGTTCTTC.

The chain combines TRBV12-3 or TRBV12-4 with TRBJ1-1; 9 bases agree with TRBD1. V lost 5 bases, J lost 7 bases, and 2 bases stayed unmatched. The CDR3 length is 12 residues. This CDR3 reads CASSPGQGEAFF. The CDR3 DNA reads TGTGCCAGCAGTCCGGGACAGGGTGAAGCTTTCTTT.

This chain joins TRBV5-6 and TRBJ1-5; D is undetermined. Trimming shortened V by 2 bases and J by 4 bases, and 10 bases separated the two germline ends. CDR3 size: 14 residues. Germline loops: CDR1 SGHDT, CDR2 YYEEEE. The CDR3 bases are TGTGCCAGCAGCTTTATGGTCGGGAATCAGCCCCAGCATTTT. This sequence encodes CASSFMVGNQPQHF.

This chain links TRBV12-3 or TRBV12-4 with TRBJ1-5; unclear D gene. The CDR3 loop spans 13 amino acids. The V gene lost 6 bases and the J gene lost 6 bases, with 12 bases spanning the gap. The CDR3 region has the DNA TGTGCCAGCAGCTCGTCGGAGGTTCAGCCCCAGCATTTT. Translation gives CASSSSEVQPQHF.

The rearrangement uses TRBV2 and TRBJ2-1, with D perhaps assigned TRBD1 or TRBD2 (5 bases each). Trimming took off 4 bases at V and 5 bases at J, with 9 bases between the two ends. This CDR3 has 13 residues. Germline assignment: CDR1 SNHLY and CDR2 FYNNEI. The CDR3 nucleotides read TGTGCCAGCAGTGGGGACGGACACAATGAGCAGTTCTTC. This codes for CASSGDGHNEQFF.

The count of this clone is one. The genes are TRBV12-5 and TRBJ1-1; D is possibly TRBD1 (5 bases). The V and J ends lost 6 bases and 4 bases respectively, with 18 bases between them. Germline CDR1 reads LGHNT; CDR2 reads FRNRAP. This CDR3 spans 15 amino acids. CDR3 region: CASGQGRGMSTEAFF. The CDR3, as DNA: TGTGCTAGTGGCCAGGGCCGGGGGATGAGCACTGAAGCTTTCTTT.

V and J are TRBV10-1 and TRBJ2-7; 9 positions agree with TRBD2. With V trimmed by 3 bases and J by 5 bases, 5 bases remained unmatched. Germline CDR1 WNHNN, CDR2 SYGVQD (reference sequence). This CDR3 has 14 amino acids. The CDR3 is CASSDSGSWNEQYF. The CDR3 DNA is TGCGCCAGCAGTGATAGCGGGAGTTGGAACGAGCAGTACTTC.

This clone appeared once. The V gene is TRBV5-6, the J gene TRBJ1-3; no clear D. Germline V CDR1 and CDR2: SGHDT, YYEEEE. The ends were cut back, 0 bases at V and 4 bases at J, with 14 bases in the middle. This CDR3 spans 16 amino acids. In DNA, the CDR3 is TGTGCCAGCAGCTTGGGGGCCCGGGTCCTCGGAAACACCATATATTTT. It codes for CASSLGARVLGNTIYF.

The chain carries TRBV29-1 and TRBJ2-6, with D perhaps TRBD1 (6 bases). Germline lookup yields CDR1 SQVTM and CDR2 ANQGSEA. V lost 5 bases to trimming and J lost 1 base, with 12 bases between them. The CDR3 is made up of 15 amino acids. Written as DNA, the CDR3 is TGCAGCGTTAGACAGGCCCGTTCTGGGGCCAACGTCCTGACTTTC. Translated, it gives CSVRQARSGANVLTF.

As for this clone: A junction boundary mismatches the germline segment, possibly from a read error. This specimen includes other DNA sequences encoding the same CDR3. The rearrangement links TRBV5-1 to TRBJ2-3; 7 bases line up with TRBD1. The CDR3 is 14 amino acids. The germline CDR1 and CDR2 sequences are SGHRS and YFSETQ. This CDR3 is CASSLEGGTDTQYF. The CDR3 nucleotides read TGCGCCAGCAGCTTGGAAGGGGGCACGGATACGCAGTATTTT.

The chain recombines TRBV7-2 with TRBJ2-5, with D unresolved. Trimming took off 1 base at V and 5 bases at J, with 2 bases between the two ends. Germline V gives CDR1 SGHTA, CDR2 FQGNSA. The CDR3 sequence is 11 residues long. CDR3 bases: TGTGCCAGCAGCTTAGTGGAGACCCAGTACTTC. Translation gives CASSLVETQYF. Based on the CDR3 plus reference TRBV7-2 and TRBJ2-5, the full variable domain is GAGVSQSPSNKVTEKGKDVELRCDPISGHTALYWYRQSLGQGLEFLIYFQGNSAPDKSGLPSDRFSAERTGGSVSTLTIQRTQQEDSAVYLCASSLVETQYFGPGTRLLVL.

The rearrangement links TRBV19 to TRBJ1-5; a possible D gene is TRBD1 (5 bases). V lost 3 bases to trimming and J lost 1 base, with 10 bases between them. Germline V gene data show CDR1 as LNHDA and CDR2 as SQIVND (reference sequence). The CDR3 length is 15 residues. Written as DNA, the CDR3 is TGTGCCAGTAGTATGCACACAGGCAGCAATCAGCCCCAGCATTTT. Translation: CASSMHTGSNQPQHF.

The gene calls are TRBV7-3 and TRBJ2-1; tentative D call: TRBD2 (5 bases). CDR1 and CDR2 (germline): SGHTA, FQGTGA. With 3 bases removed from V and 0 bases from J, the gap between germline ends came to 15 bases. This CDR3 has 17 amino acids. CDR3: CASSFQSGLSSYNEQFF. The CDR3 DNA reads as TGTGCCAGCAGCTTCCAAAGCGGTTTGAGCTCCTACAATGAGCAGTTCTTC. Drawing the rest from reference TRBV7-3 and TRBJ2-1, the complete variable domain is GAGVSQTPSNKVTEKGKYVELRCDPISGHTALYWYRQSLGQGPEFLIYFQGTGAADDSGLPNDRFFAVRPEGSVSTLKIQRTERGDSAVYLCASSFQSGLSSYNEQFFGPGTRLTVL.

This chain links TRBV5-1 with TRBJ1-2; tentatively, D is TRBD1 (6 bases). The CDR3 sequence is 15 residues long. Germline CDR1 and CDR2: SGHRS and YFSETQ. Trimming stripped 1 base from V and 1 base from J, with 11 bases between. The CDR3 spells CASSLIQGFNYGYTF. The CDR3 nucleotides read TGCGCCAGCAGCTTGATACAGGGCTTTAACTATGGCTACACCTTC.

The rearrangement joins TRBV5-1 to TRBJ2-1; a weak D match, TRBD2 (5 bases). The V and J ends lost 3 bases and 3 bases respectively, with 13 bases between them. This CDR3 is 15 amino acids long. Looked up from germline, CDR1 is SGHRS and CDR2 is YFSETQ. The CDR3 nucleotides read TGCGCCAGCAGCTGGGCCGGAGGATACTACAATGAGCAGTTCTTC. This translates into CASSWAGGYYNEQFF.

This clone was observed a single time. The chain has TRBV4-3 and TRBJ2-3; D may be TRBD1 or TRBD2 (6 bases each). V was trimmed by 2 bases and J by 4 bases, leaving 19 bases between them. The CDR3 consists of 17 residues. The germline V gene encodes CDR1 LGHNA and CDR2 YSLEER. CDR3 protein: CASSQQWGASIPDTQYF. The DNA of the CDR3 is TGCGCCAGCAGCCAACAGTGGGGGGCGAGTATCCCAGATACGCAGTATTTT.

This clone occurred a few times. The CDR3 is CSVDAEPSGTDTQYF. Written as DNA, the CDR3 is TGCAGCGTTGACGCGGAGCCTAGCGGGACAGATACGCAGTATTTT. The chain combines TRBV29-1 with TRBJ2-3; TRBD2 aligns across 8 bases. Germline V gene data show CDR1 as SQVTM and CDR2 as ANQGSEA. The CDR3 runs to 15 residues. J was trimmed by 3 bases and V by 3 bases; bases with no gene match: 8.

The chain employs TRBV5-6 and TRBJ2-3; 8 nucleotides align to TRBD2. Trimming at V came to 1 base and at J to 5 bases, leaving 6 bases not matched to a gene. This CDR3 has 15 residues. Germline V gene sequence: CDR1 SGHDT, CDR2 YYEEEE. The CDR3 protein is CASSLFAGGKDTQYF. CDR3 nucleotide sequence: TGTGCCAGCAGCTTGTTTGCGGGAGGAAAAGATACGCAGTATTTT.

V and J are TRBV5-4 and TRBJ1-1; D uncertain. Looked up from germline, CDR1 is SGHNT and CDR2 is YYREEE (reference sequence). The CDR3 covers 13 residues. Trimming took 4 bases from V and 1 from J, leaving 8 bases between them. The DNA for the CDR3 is TGTGCCAGCAGCGACACACGGAACACTGAAGCTTTCTTT. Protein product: CASSDTRNTEAFF.

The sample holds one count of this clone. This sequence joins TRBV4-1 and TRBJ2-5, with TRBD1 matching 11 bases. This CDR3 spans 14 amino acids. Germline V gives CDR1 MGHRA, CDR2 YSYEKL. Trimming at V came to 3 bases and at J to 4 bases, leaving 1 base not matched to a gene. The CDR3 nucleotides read TGCGCCAGCAGCCAGGGACAGGGGGGAGAGACCCAGTACTTC. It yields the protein CASSQGQGGETQYF.

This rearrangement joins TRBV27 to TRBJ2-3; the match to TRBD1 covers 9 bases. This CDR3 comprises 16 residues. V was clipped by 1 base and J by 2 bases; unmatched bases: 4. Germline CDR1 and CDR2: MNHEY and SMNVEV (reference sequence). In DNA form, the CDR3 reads TGTGCCAGCAGTTTATTCGGACAGGGGCCCACAGATACGCAGTATTTT. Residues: CASSLFGQGPTDTQYF.